The rows below give T cell receptor beta chains drawn from one sample of a study of siplizumab effects on memory and regulatory T cells. The repertoire was sequenced with immunoSEQ multiplex PCR; TCRdb's copy has only in-frame clones and lacks some. This sample yields approximately 94,000 clones, of which about 91% are seen a single time; 0.15% belongs to the top ten. Sequences were obtained from CD4+ T cells sorted from blood. All receptors derive from a human donor in good health. Each CDR3 is given with its conserved first and last residue. Fields, in order: D gene, V gene, J gene, clone size, CDR3 protein, CDR3 DNA. A D gene is named only where the DNA matches it firmly. Not all rows give a size; the values are once, few, many and, for expanded clones, a class.

.,TRBV6-5,TRBJ2-3,.,CASRGGDTDTQYF,TGTGCCAGCAGGGGGGGCGATACAGATACGCAGTATTTT
.,TRBV12-5,TRBJ2-6,.,CASGLSAGSGANVLTF,TGTGCTAGTGGTTTGAGCGCGGGCTCTGGGGCCAACGTCCTGACTTTC
.,TRBV2,TRBJ1-6,many,CASSKNMDVSPLHF,TGTGCCAGCAGTAAAAACATGGACGTTTCACCCCTCCACTTT
.,TRBV19,TRBJ2-3,.,CASKTATTEDTQYF,TGTGCCAGTAAAACCGCGACAACCGAAGATACGCAGTATTTT
.,TRBV9,TRBJ2-2,.,CASSPNAGELFF,TGTGCCAGCAGCCCTAACGCCGGGGAGCTGTTTTTT
.,TRBV30,TRBJ1-2,.,CAWVGGRYGYTF,TGTGCCTGGGTCGGGGGCAGGTATGGCTACACCTTC
.,TRBV5-5,TRBJ2-7,.,CASSLQGYYEQYF,TGTGCCAGCAGCTTACAGGGTTACTACGAGCAGTACTTC
.,TRBV19,TRBJ1-2,.,CASSSTAGVSYGYTF,TGTGCCAGTAGTTCAACAGCAGGGGTTAGCTATGGCTACACCTTC
.,TRBV10-2,TRBJ2-7,.,CASSDSNRVEQYF,TGCGCCAGCAGCGATAGTAATCGGGTCGAGCAGTACTTC
.,TRBV5-1,TRBJ1-2,once,CASSLDGWGYGYTF,TGCGCCAGCAGCTTGGACGGGTGGGGCTATGGCTACACCTTC
TRBD1,TRBV7-2,TRBJ2-3,.,CASSSQGVGTDTQYF,TGTGCCAGCAGCTCGCAGGGGGTCGGCACAGATACGCAGTATTTT
.,TRBV7-2,TRBJ1-2,.,CASSLAGVRARYGYTF,TGTGCCAGCAGCTTAGCGGGCGTTCGGGCGCGCTATGGCTACACCTTC
.,TRBV7-2,TRBJ1-5,.,CASSFAFSNQPQHF,TGTGCCAGCAGCTTCGCGTTTAGCAATCAGCCCCAGCATTTT
.,TRBV9,TRBJ1-1,.,CASSRSGGTEAFF,TGTGCCAGCAGCCGTTCGGGGGGCACTGAAGCTTTCTTT
.,TRBV5-6,TRBJ1-4,.,CASSTQGPSSFEKLFF,TGTGCCAGCAGCACCCAAGGACCGTCGTCTTTCGAAAAACTGTTTTTT
.,TRBV18,TRBJ2-7,.,CASSPPGWYEQYF,TGTGCCAGCTCACCACCTGGATGGTACGAGCAGTACTTC
.,TRBV9,TRBJ2-2,.,CASSSEANTGELFF,TGTGCCAGCAGTTCCGAGGCGAACACCGGGGAGCTGTTTTTT
.,TRBV14,TRBJ1-1,.,CASSQVGGSTEAFF,TGTGCCAGCAGCCAAGTGGGAGGCTCGACTGAAGCTTTCTTT
.,TRBV27,TRBJ1-1,few,CASSGTDGTEAFF,TGTGCCAGCAGTGGGACGGACGGCACTGAAGCTTTCTTT
TRBD1,TRBV7-6,TRBJ1-3,few,CASSSTGGDRNTIYF,TGTGCCAGCAGCTCGACAGGGGGGGATAGAAACACCATATATTTT
.,TRBV4-1,TRBJ2-3,.,CASSQGRGADTQYF,TGCGCCAGCAGCCAGGGCCGGGGCGCAGATACGCAGTATTTT
.,TRBV9,TRBJ2-3,.,CASSVRGATDTQYF,TGTGCCAGCAGCGTTCGGGGGGCCACAGATACGCAGTATTTT
TRBD1,TRBV28,TRBJ2-1,.,CASSSTGGLYNEQFF,TGTGCCAGCAGCAGTACAGGGGGCTTATACAATGAGCAGTTCTTC
.,TRBV9,TRBJ2-5,.,CASSETLGFWETQYF,TGTGCCAGCAGCGAGACTCTTGGGTTTTGGGAGACCCAGTACTTC
.,TRBV18,TRBJ2-5,.,CASSDSKETQYF,TGTGCCAGCTCAGACTCGAAAGAGACCCAGTACTTC
.,TRBV6-5,TRBJ1-2,.,CASSYSGNGYTF,TGTGCCAGCAGTTACTCGGGGAATGGCTACACCTTC
.,TRBV5-6,TRBJ1-2,.,CASSLPGLEANYGYTF,TGTGCCAGCAGTTTACCGGGACTAGAGGCAAACTATGGCTACACCTTC
.,TRBV4-1,TRBJ1-2,.,CASSQGGGENYGYTF,TGCGCCAGCAGCCAAGGAGGGGGGGAGAACTATGGCTACACCTTC
.,TRBV28,TRBJ1-2,.,CASSLRLGRRGADSNYGYTF,TGTGCCAGCAGTTTACGGCTCGGGCGCCGTGGGGCCGATTCTAACTATGGCTACACCTTC
TRBD1,TRBV15,TRBJ1-2,.,CATSRDSTGTGVGVYGYTF,TGTGCCACCAGCAGAGACAGCACCGGGACAGGGGTGGGCGTCTATGGCTACACCTTC
.,TRBV9,TRBJ2-7,.,CASSVGGNEQYF,TGTGCCAGCAGCGTAGGTGGCAACGAGCAGTACTTC
TRBD2,TRBV11-2,TRBJ2-5,.,CASSPQFSRLAGEETQYF,TGTGCCAGCAGCCCCCAATTTTCCAGACTAGCGGGGGAGGAGACCCAGTACTTC
.,TRBV18,TRBJ1-1,.,CASSPTTTYTEAFF,TGTGCCAGCTCACCGACGACTACGTACACTGAAGCTTTCTTT
TRBD2,TRBV7-2,TRBJ2-7,.,CASSLSGGGHYEQYF,TGTGCCAGCAGCTTATCTGGCGGGGGTCACTACGAGCAGTACTTC
.,TRBV7-3,TRBJ2-3,.,CASSLFGTPDTQYF,TGTGCCAGCAGCTTGTTCGGCACCCCAGATACGCAGTATTTT
TRBD1,TRBV5-1,TRBJ1-4,.,CASSVDRGQEKLFF,TGCGCCAGCAGCGTAGACAGGGGTCAGGAAAAACTGTTTTTT
.,TRBV5-4,TRBJ2-2,.,CASSLTGPNTGELFF,TGTGCCAGCAGCTTGACGGGACCGAACACCGGGGAGCTGTTTTTT
TRBD1,TRBV5-1,TRBJ2-5,.,CASSLTGDRAETQYF,TGCGCCAGCAGCCTAACCGGAGACAGGGCAGAGACCCAGTACTTC
.,TRBV19,TRBJ1-3,.,CASSALWGENTIYF,TGTGCCAGTAGTGCCCTGTGGGGTGAAAACACCATATATTTT
TRBD1,TRBV6-1,TRBJ2-5,.,CASTGQASVETQYF,TGTGCCAGTACCGGACAGGCAAGCGTGGAGACCCAGTACTTC
.,TRBV4-3,TRBJ2-7,.,CASSQVGGVAEQYF,TGCGCCAGCAGCCAAGTGGGCGGAGTCGCCGAGCAGTACTTC
.,TRBV5-5,TRBJ2-5,.,CASSLVDRQVPQYF,TGTGCCAGCAGCTTGGTTGACCGACAAGTACCCCAGTACTTC
TRBD1,TRBV27,TRBJ1-1,.,CASSSTGSRAFF,TGTGCCAGCAGCTCGACAGGGTCTAGAGCTTTCTTT
.,TRBV5-1,TRBJ1-3,.,CASSQLGGNTIYF,TGCGCCAGCAGCCAGCTGGGGGGAAACACCATATATTTT
TRBD1,TRBV19,TRBJ2-7,once,CASSIGQEYEQYF,TGTGCCAGTAGTATCGGACAGGAGTACGAGCAGTACTTC
TRBD1,TRBV6-6,TRBJ1-4,once,CASTATGAGNEKLFF,TGTGCCAGCACCGCGACAGGGGCCGGTAATGAAAAACTGTTTTTT
TRBD2,TRBV30,TRBJ2-1,.,CAWSVLLAGGLGSYNEQFF,TGTGCCTGGAGTGTACTACTAGCGGGGGGGCTTGGATCCTACAATGAGCAGTTCTTC
TRBD2,TRBV6-6,TRBJ2-5,.,CASRGTSGGQETQYF,TGTGCCAGCAGGGGGACTAGCGGGGGGCAAGAGACCCAGTACTTC
TRBD2,TRBV9,TRBJ2-7,once,CASSPTSGSSYEQYF,TGTGCCAGCAGTCCAACTAGCGGTAGCTCCTACGAGCAGTACTTC
.,TRBV6-6,TRBJ1-4,.,CAAQGNEKLFF,TGTGCTGCGCAGGGGAATGAAAAACTGTTTTTT
.,TRBV15,TRBJ2-2,.,CATSREGGELFF,TGTGCCACCAGCAGAGAGGGTGGGGAGCTGTTTTTT
.,TRBV28,TRBJ1-6,.,CATRPGPYNSPLHF,TGTGCCACCCGACCGGGACCCTATAATTCACCCCTCCACTTT
.,TRBV9,TRBJ1-1,.,CASSVAGMNTEAFF,TGTGCCAGCAGCGTAGCAGGGATGAACACTGAAGCTTTCTTT